This T cell receptor beta chain was captured by sequencing in a study of T cells in localized non-small cell lung cancer. The length of the CDR3 is 16 residues. Germline V gene lookup returns CDR1 MNHEY and CDR2 SMNVEV (reference sequence). V gave up 3 bases and J gave up 0 bases; unmatched junction bases: 5. Data came from immunoSEQ multiplex PCR; TCRdb stores just in-frame clones and leaves some out. The repertoire holds 70,000 or so clones, with 65% to 85% as singletons. Of note for this clone: What it binds is unknown.

Broader study findings: The greatest T cell clonality was found in uninvolved adjacent lung (higher than in tumor). Detection in adjacent lung was observed for a median about 50 of the top 100 tumor clones.

The chain couples TRBV27 to TRBJ2-3; 8 nucleotides agree with TRBD1. The input for sequencing was peripheral blood, taken before any cancer treatment. The receptor was derived from a female donor at least 60 years old with stage I lung adenocarcinoma. The CDR3 nucleotides are TGTGCCAGCAGTTTTTCAGGGGGCACAAGCACAGATACGCAGTATTTT. Amino acid sequence: CASSFSGGTSTDTQYF.